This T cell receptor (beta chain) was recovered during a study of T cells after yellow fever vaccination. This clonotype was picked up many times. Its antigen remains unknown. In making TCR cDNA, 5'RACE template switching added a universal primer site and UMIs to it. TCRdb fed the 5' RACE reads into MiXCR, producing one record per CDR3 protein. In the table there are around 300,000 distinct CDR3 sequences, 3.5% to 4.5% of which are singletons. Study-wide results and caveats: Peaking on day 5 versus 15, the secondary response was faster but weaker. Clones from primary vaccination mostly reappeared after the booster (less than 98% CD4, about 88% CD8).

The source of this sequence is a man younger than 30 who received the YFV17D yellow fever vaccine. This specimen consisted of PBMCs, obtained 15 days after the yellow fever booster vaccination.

CDR3 protein: CASSLSSTGGTQYF. DNA for the CDR3: TGTGCCAGCAGTTTAAGCTCTACGGGCGGGACCCAGTACTTC. The chain carries TRBV27 and TRBJ2-5; D ambiguous. Germline V lookup: CDR1 MNHEY, CDR2 SMNVEV (reference sequence). Trimming pared 2 bases from V and 7 bases from J, leaving 14 bases between. This CDR3 is built from 14 residues.